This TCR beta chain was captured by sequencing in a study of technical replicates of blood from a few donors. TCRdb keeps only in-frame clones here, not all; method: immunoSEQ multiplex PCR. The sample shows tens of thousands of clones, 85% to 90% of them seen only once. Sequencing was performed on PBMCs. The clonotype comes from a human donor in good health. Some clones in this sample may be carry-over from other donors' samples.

CDR3: CASSVDWTNYGYTF. In DNA form, the CDR3 reads TGTGCCAGCAGCGTAGATTGGACAAACTATGGCTACACCTTC. The rearrangement uses TRBV9 and TRBJ1-2; tentatively, D is TRBD1 (5 bases). Germline assignment: CDR1 SGDLS and CDR2 YYNGEE. The V gene lost 0 bases and the J gene lost 2 bases, with 8 bases spanning the gap. This CDR3 is 14 amino acids long.